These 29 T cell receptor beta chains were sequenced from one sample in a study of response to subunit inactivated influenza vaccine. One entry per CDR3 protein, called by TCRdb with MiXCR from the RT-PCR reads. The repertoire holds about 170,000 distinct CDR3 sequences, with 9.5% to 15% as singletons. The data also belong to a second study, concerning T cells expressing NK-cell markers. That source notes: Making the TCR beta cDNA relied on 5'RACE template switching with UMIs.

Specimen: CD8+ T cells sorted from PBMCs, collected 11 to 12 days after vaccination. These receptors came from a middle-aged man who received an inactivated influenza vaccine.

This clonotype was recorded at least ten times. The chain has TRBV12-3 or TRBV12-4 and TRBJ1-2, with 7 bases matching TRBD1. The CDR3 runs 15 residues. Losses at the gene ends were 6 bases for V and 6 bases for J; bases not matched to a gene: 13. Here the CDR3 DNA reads TGTGCCAGCAGGAAAACAGGGGACCCCCTGGATGGCTACACCTTC. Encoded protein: CASRKTGDPLDGYTF.

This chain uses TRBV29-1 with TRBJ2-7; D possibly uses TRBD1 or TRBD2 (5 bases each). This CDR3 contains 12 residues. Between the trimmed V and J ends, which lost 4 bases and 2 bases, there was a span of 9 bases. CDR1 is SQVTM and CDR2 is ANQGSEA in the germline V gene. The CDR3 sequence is CSVGDGPYEQYF. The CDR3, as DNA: TGCAGCGTTGGGGACGGGCCCTACGAGCAGTACTTC.

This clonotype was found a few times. CDR3 sequence reads: CASSGDPYNYGYTF. The CDR3 bases are TGTGCCAGCAGCGGGGACCCGTATAACTATGGCTACACCTTC. The chain carries TRBV7-9 and TRBJ1-2; D may be TRBD1 (5 bases). This CDR3 spans 14 amino acids. V dropped 5 bases and J dropped 1 base, with 11 bases sitting between them. Germline V CDR1 and CDR2: SEHNR, FQNEAQ (reference sequence).

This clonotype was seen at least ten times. The CDR3 region has the DNA TGTGCCAGCAGTCTCACAGTCTTTGGGTCCTACAATGAGCAGTTCTTC. This encodes CASSLTVFGSYNEQFF. This rearrangement joins TRBV28 to TRBJ2-1, with unresolved D. Trimming stripped 5 bases from V and 1 base from J, with 15 bases between. Germline lookup yields CDR1 MDHEN and CDR2 SYDVKM. The CDR3 has 16 residues.

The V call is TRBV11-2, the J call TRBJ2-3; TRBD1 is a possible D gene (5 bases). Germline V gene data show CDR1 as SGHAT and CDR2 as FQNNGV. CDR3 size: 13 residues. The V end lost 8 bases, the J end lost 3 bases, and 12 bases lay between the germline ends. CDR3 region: CASCNGATDTQYF. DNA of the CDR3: TGTGCCAGCTGTAATGGGGCAACAGATACGCAGTATTTT.

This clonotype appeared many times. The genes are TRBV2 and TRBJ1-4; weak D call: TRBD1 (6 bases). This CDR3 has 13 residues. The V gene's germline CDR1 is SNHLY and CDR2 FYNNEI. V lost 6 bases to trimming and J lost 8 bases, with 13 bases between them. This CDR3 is CASRAGTQEKLFF. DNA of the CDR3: TGTGCCAGCAGAGCCGGGACACAGGAAAAACTGTTTTTT. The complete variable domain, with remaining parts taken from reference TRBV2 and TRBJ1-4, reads EPEVTQTPSHQVTQMGQEVILRCVPISNHLYFYWYRQILGQKVEFLVSFYNNEISEKSEIFDDQFSVERPDGSNFTLKIRSTKLEDSAMYFCASRAGTQEKLFFGSGTQLSVL.

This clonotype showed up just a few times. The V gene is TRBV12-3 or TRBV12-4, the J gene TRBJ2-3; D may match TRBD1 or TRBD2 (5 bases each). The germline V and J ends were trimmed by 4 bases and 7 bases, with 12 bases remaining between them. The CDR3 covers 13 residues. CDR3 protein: CASSSRDPNTQYF. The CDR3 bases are TGTGCCAGCAGTTCCCGGGACCCAAATACGCAGTATTTT.

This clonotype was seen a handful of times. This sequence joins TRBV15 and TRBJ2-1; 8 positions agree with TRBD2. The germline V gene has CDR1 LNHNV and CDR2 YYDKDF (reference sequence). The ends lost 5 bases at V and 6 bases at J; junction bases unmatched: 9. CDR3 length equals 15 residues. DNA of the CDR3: TGTGCCACCAGCTATGGGAGCGGGAGCCCCAATGAGCAGTTCTTC. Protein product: CATSYGSGSPNEQFF. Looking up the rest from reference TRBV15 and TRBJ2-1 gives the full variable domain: DAMVIQNPRYQVTQFGKPVTLSCSQTLNHNVMYWYQQKSSQAPKLLFHYYDKDFNNEADTPDNFQSRRPNTSFCFLDIRSPGLGDTAMYLCATSYGSGSPNEQFFGPGTRLTVL.

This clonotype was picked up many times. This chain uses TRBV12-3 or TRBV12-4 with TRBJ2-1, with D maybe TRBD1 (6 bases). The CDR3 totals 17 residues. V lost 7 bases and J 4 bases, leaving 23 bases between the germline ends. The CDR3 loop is CASNRGMGLGQYNEQFF. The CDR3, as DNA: TGTGCCAGCAATAGGGGAATGGGGCTGGGACAATACAATGAGCAGTTCTTC.

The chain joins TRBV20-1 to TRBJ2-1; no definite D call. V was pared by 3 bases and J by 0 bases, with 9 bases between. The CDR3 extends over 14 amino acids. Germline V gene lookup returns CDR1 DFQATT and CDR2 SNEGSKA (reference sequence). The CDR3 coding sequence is TGCAGTGCTAGTCAAACGAGCTCCTACAATGAGCAGTTCTTC. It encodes CSASQTSSYNEQFF.

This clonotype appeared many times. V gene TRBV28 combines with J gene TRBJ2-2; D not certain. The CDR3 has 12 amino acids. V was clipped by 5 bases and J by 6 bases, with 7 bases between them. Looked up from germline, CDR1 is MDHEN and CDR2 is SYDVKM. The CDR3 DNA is TGTGCCAGCAGTACTTATTCCGGGGAGCTGTTTTTT. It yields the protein CASSTYSGELFF.

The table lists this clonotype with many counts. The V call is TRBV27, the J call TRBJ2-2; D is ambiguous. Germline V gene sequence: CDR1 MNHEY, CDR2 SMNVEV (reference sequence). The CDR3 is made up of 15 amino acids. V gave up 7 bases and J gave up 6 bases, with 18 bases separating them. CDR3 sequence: CASKVVWSAPGELFF. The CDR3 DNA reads TGTGCCAGCAAGGTCGTTTGGTCCGCCCCCGGGGAGCTGTTTTTT.

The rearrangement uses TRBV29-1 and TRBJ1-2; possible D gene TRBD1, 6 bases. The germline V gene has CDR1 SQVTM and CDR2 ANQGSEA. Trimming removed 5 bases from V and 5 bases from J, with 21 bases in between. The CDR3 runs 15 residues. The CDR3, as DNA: TGCAGCGTTCCTCGGGGGCTGCGGGGGAATTATGGCTACACCTTC. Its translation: CSVPRGLRGNYGYTF.

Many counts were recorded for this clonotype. The CDR3 DNA follows: TGTGCCAGCACCGACGGGACAGTCCGATCCTACGAGCAGTACTTC. Translating gives CASTDGTVRSYEQYF. The chain recombines TRBV28 with TRBJ2-7; 7 bases fit TRBD1. V trimming: 7 bases; J trimming: 1 base; junction bases outside the gene matches: 10. This CDR3 has 15 residues. Germline V lookup: CDR1 MDHEN, CDR2 SYDVKM.

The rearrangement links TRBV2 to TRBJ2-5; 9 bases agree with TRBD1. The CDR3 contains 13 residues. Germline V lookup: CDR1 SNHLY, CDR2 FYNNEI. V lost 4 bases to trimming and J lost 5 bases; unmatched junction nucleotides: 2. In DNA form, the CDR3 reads TGTGCCAGCAGTGGGACAGGGGATGAGACCCAGTACTTC. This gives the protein CASSGTGDETQYF.

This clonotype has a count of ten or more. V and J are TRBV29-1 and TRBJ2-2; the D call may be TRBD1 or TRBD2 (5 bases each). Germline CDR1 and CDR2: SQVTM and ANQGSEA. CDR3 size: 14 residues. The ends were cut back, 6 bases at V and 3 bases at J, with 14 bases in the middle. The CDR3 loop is CSVAGTSYTGELFF. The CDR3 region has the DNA TGCAGCGTCGCCGGGACCTCCTACACCGGGGAGCTGTTTTTT.

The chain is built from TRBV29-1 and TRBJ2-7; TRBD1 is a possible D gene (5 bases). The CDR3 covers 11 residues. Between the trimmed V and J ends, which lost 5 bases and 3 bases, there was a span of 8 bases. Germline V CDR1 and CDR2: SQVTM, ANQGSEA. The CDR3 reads CSVSGIYEQYF. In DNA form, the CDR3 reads TGCAGCGTTTCAGGGATCTACGAGCAGTACTTC.

The CDR3 DNA reads TGTGCCAGCAGTTTTCCACAGGGGGCGCACACAGATACGCAGTATTTT. Protein sequence: CASSFPQGAHTDTQYF. The rearrangement joins TRBV12-3 or TRBV12-4 to TRBJ2-3; 9 positions match TRBD1. The trim removed 3 bases at V and 2 bases at J, leaving 6 bases unmatched. The length of the CDR3 is 16 residues.

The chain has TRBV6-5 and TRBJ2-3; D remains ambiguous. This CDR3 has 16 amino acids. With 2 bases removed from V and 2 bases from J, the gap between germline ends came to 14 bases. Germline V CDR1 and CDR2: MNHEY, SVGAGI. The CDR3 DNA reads TGTGCCAGCAGTTACAACAGTGGCCTCCACACAGATACGCAGTATTTT. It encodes CASSYNSGLHTDTQYF.

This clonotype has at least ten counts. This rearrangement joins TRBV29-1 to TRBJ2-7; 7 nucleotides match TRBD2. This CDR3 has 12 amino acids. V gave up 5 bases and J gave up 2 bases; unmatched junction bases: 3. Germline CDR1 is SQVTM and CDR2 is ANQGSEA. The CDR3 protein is CSVFGLAYEQYF. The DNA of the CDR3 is TGCAGCGTTTTTGGACTAGCCTACGAGCAGTACTTC.

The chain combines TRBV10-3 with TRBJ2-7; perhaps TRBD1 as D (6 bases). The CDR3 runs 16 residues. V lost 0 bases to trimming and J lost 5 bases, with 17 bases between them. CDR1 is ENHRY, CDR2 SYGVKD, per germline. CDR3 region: CAISESNLGAVHEQYF. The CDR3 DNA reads TGTGCCATCAGTGAGTCAAATTTGGGGGCTGTCCACGAGCAGTACTTC.

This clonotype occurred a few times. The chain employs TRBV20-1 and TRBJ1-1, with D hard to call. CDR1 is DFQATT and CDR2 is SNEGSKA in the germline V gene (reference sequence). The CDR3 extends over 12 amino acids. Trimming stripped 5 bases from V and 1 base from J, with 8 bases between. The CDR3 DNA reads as TGCAGTGCTCAGACCGAGAACACTGAAGCTTTCTTT. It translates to CSAQTENTEAFF.

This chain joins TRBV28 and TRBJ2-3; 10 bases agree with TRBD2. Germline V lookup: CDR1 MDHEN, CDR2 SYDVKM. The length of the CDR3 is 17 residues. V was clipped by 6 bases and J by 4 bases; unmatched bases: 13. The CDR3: CASSSGRGAGGADTQYF. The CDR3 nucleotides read TGTGCCAGCAGCTCGGGGCGGGGAGCGGGAGGGGCAGATACGCAGTATTTT.

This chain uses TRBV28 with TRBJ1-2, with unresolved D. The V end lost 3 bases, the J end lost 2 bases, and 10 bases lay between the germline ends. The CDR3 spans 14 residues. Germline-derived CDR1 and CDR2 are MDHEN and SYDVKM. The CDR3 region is CASSFGVRNYGYTF. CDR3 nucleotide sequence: TGTGCCAGCAGTTTCGGGGTGAGGAACTATGGCTACACCTTC.

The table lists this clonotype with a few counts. CDR3 coding DNA: TGCAGCGTTGAAGAGACAGGGCGAGCCAATGAGCAGTTCTTC. Encoded protein: CSVEETGRANEQFF. The chain has TRBV29-1 and TRBJ2-1, with 7 bases lining up with TRBD1. Per germline, CDR1 SQVTM and CDR2 ANQGSEA. V lost 0 bases, J lost 6 bases, and 5 bases stayed unmatched. The CDR3 is 14 amino acids.

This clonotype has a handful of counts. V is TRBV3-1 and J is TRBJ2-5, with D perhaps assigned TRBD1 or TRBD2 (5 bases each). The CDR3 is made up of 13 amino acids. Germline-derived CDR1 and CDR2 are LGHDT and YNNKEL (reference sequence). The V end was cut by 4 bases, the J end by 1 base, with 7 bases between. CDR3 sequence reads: CASSRGPQETQYF. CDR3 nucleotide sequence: TGTGCCAGCAGCCGGGGACCCCAAGAGACCCAGTACTTC.

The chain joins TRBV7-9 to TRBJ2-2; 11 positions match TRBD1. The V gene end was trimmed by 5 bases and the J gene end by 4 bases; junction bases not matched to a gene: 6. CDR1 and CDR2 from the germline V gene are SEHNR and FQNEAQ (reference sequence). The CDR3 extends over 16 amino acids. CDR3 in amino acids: CASSLGQGGRTGELFF. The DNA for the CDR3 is TGTGCCAGCAGCCTGGGACAGGGGGGTCGCACCGGGGAGCTGTTTTTT.

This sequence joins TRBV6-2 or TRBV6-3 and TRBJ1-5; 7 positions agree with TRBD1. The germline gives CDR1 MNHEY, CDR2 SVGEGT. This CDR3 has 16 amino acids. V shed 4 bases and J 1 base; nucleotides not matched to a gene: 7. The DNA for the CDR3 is TGTGCCAGCAGTTGGATCCCGGGACAGAGCAATCAGCCCCAGCATTTT. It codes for CASSWIPGQSNQPQHF.

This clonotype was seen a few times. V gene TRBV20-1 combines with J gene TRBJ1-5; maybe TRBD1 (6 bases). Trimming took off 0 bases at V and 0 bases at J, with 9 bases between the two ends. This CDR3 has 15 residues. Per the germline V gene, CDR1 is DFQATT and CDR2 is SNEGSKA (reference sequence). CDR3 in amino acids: CSAREGAYSNQPQHF. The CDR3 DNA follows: TGCAGTGCTAGAGAGGGGGCCTATAGCAATCAGCCCCAGCATTTT.